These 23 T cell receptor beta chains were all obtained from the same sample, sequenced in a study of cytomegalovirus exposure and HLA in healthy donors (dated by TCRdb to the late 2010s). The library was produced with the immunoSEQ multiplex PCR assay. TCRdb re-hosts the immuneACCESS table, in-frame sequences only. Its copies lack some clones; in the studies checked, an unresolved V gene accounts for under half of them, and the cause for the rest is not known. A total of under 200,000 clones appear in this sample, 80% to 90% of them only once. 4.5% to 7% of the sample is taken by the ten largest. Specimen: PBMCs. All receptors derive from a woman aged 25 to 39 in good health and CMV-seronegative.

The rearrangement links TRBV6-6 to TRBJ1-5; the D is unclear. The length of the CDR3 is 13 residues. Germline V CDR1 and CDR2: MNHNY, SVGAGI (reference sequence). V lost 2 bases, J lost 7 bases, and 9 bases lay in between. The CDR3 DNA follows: TGTGCCAGCAGTTACGGGGTATTGCAGCCCCAGCATTTT. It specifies CASSYGVLQPQHF.

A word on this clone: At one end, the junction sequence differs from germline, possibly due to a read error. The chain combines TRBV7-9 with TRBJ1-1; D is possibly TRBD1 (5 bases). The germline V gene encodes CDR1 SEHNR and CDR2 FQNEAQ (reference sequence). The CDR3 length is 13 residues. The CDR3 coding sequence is TGTGCCAGCAGCCTAGCGGGGGGAATTGAAGCTTTCTTT. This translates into CASSLAGGIEAFF.

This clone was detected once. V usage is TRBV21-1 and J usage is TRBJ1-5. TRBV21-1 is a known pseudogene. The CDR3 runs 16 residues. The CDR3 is CASSTALSADNQPQHF. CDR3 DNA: TGTGCCAGCAGCACTGCCCTGTCAGCAGACAATCAGCCCCAGCATTTT.

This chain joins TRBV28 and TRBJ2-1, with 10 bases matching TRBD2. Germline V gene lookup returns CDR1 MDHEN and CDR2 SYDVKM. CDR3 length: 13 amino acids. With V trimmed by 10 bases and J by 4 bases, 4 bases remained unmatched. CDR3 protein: CATRTSGYNEQFF. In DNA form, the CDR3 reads TGTGCCACCCGGACTAGCGGTTACAATGAGCAGTTCTTC.

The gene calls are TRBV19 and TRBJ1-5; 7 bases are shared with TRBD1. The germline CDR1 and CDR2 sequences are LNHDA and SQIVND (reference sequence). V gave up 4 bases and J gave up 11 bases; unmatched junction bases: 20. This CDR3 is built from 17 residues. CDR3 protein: CASSKTLLDRPGVAQHF. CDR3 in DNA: TGTGCCAGTAGTAAAACCCTCCTGGACAGGCCCGGGGTGGCCCAGCATTTT.

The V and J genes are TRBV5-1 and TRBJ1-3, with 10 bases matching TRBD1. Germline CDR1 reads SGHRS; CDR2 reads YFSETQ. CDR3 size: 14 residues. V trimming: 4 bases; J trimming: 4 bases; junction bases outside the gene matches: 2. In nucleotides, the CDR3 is TGCGCCAGCAGCCTGGGACAGGGGGGAAACACCATATATTTT. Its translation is CASSLGQGGNTIYF.

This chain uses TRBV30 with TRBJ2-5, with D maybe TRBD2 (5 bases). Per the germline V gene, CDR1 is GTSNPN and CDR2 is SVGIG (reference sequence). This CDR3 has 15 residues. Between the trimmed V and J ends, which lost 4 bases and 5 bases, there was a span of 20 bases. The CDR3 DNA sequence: TGTGCCTGGAAGCTCTCGGGAAGCCCTTGGGAGACCCAGTACTTC. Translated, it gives CAWKLSGSPWETQYF.

The CDR3 loop reads CASSSPGPAATNEKLFF. CDR3 coding DNA: TGTGCCAGTAGTTCCCCAGGCCCAGCCGCAACTAATGAAAAACTGTTTTTT. This sequence joins TRBV19 and TRBJ1-4; D ambiguous. From germline, CDR1 is LNHDA and CDR2 SQIVND (reference sequence). The CDR3 is 17 amino acids. Trimming took off 5 bases at V and 0 bases at J, with 16 bases between the two ends.

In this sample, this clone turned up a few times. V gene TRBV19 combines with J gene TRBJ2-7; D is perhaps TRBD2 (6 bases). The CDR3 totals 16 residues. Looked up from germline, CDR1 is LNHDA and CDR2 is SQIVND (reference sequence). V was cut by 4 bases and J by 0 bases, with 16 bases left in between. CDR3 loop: CASSTRGLLSSYEQYF. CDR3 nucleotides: TGTGCCAGTAGTACAAGGGGACTCCTCTCCTCCTACGAGCAGTACTTC. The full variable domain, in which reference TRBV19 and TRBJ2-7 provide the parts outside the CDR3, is DGGITQSPKYLFRKEGQNVTLSCEQNLNHDAMYWYRQDPGQGLRLIYYSQIVNDFQKGDIAEGYSVSREKKESFPLTVTSAQKNPTAFYLCASSTRGLLSSYEQYFGPGTRLTVT.

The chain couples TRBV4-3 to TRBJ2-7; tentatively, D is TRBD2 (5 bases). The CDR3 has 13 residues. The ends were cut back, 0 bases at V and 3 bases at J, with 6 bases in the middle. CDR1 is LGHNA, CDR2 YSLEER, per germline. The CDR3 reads CASSQEGSYEQYF. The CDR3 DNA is TGCGCCAGCAGCCAAGAAGGGAGCTACGAGCAGTACTTC.

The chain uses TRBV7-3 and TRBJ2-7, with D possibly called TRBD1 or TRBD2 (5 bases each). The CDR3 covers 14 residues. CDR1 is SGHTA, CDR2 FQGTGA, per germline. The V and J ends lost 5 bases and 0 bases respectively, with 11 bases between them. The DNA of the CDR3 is TGTGCCAGCAGCCCGGGACGGAACTCCTACGAGCAGTACTTC. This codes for CASSPGRNSYEQYF.

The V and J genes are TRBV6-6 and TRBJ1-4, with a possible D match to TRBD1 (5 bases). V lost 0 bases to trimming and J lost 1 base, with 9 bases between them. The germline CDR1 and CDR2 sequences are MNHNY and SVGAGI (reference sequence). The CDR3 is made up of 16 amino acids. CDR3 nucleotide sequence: TGTGCCAGCAGTTACTCGAAGACAGAAACTAATGAAAAACTGTTTTTT. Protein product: CASSYSKTETNEKLFF.

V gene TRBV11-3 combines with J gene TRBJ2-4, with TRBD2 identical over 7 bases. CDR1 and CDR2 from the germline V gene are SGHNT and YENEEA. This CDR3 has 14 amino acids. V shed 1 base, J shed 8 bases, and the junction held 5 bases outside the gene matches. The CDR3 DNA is TGTGCCAGCAGCTTAGGGCGGGGGTCGGACATTCAGTACTTC. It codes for CASSLGRGSDIQYF.

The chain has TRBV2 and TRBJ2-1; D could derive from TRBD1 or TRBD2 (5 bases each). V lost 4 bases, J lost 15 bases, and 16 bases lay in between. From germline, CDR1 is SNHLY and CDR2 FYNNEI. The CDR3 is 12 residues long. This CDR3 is CASSAEGWGRFF. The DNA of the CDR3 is TGTGCCAGCAGTGCAGAGGGGTGGGGGAGGTTCTTC.

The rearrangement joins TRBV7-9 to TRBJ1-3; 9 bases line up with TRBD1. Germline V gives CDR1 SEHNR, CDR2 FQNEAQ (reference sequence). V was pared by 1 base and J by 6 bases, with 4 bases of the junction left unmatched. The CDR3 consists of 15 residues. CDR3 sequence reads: CASSLVLQGANTIYF. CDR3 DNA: TGTGCCAGCAGCTTAGTTCTACAGGGGGCAAACACCATATATTTT.

CDR3 region: CASSREGTYNEQFF. DNA of the CDR3: TGCGCCAGCAGCCGAGAGGGAACCTACAATGAGCAGTTCTTC. The chain combines TRBV4-1 with TRBJ2-1; TRBD2 is a possible D gene (5 bases). V was cut by 4 bases and J by 2 bases, with 9 bases left in between. Germline lookup yields CDR1 MGHRA and CDR2 YSYEKL. The CDR3 has 14 residues.

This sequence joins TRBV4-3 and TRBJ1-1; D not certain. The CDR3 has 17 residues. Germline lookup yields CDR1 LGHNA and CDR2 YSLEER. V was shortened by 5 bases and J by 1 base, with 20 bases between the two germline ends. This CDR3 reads CASSASWVWAGNTEAFF. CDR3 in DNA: TGCGCCAGCAGCGCAAGTTGGGTTTGGGCGGGGAACACTGAAGCTTTCTTT.

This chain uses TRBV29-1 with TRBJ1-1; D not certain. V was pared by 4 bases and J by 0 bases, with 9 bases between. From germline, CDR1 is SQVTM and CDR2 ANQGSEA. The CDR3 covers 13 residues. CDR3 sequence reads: CSVATAMNTEAFF. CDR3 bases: TGCAGCGTTGCCACAGCGATGAACACTGAAGCTTTCTTT.

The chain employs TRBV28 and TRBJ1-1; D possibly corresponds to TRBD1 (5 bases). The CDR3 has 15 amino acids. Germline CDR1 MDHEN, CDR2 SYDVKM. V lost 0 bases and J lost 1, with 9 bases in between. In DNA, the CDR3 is TGTGCCAGCAGTTTATGGAGGACACCGAACACTGAAGCTTTCTTT. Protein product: CASSLWRTPNTEAFF.

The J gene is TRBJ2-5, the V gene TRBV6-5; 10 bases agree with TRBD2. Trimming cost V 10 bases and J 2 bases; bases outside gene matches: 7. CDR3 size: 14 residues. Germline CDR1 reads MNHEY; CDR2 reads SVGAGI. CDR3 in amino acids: CATSGTSEQETQYF. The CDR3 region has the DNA TGTGCCACCTCCGGGACTAGCGAACAAGAGACCCAGTACTTC.

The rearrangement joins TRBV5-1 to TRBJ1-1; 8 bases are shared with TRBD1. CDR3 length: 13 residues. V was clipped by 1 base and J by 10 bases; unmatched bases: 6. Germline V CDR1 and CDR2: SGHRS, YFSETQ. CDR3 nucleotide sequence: TGCGCCAGCAGCTTGAATGAACAGGGGGTAGCTTTCTTT. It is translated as CASSLNEQGVAFF. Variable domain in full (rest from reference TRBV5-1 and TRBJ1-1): KAGVTQTPRYLIKTRGQQVTLSCSPISGHRSVSWYQQTPGQGLQFLFEYFSETQRNKGNFPGRFSGRQFSNSRSEMNVSTLELGDSALYLCASSLNEQGVAFFGQGTRLTVV.

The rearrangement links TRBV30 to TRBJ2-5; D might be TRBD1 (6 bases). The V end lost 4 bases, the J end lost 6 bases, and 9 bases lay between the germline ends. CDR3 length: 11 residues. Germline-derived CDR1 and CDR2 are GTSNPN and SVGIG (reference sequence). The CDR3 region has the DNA TGTGCCTGGACAGGGGCTAAGACCCAGTACTTC. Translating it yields CAWTGAKTQYF.

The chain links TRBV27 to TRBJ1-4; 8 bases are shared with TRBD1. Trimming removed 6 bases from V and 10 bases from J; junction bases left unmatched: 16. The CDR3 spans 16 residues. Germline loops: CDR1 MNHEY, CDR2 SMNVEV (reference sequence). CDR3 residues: CASSTARDRGWGKLFF. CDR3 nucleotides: TGTGCCAGCAGCACAGCACGTGACAGGGGATGGGGAAAACTGTTTTTT.